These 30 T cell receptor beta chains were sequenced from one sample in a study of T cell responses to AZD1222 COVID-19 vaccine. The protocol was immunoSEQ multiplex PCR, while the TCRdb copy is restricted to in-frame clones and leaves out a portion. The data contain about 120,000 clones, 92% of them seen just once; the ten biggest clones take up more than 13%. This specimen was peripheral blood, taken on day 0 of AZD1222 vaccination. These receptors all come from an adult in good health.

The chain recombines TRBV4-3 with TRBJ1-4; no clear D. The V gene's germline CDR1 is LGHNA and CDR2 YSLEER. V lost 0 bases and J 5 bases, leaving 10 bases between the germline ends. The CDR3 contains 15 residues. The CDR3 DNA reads TGCGCCAGCAGCCAAGAGGGTCTTGGAAATGAAAAACTGTTTTTT. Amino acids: CASSQEGLGNEKLFF.

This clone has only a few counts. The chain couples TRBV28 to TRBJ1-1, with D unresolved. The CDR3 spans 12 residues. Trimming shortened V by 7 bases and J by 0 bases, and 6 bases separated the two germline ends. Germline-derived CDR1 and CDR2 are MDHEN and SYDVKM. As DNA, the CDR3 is TGTGCCAGCATAGGTGTGAACACTGAAGCTTTCTTT. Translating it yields CASIGVNTEAFF.

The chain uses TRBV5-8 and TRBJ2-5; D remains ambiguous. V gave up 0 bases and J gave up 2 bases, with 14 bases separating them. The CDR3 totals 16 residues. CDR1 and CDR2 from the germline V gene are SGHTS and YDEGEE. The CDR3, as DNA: TGTGCCAGCAGCTTGGCCGGGTCGCAGCCTCAAGAGACCCAGTACTTC. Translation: CASSLAGSQPQETQYF.

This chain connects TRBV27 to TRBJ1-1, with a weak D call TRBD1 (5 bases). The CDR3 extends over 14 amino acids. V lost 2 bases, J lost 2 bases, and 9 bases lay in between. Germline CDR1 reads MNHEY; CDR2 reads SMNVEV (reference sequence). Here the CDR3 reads CASSLRGINTEAFF. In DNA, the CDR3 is TGTGCCAGCAGTTTACGGGGGATTAACACTGAAGCTTTCTTT.

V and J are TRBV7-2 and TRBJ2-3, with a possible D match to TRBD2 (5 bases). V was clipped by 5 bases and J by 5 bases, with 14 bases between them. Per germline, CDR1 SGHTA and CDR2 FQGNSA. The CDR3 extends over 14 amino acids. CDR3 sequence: CASSPDPAGDTQYF. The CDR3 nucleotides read TGTGCCAGCAGCCCAGACCCCGCGGGAGATACGCAGTATTTT.

CDR3 protein: CASSSIGTSGINEQFF. As DNA, the CDR3 is TGTGCCAGCAGCTCTATCGGGACTAGCGGGATCAATGAGCAGTTCTTC. The rearrangement joins TRBV7-8 to TRBJ2-1; 13 bases are shared with TRBD2. Germline CDR1 and CDR2: SGHVS and FQNEAQ. CDR3 size: 16 residues. Losses at the gene ends were 4 bases for V and 6 bases for J; bases not matched to a gene: 6. The entire variable domain, with the rest obtained from reference TRBV7-8 and TRBJ2-1, is as follows: GAGVSQSPRYKVAKRGQDVALRCDPISGHVSLFWYQQALGQGPEFLTYFQNEAQLDKSGLPSDRFFAERPEGSVSTLKIQRTQQEDSAVYLCASSSIGTSGINEQFFGPGTRLTVL.

CDR3 in amino acids: CASSPMDRGNNYGYTF. CDR3 in DNA: TGTGCCAGCTCACCAATGGACAGGGGAAATAACTATGGCTACACCTTC. The V call is TRBV18, the J call TRBJ1-2; 9 bases map to TRBD1. Germline lookup yields CDR1 KGHSH and CDR2 LQKENI. This CDR3 has 16 amino acids. The V and J ends lost 2 bases and 1 base, in that order; junction bases with no gene match: 5.

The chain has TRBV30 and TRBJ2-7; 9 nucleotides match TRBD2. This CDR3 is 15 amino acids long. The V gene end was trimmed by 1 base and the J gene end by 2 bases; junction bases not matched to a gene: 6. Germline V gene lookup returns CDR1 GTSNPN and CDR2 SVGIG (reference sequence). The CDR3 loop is CAWSGLAGPAYEQYF. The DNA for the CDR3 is TGTGCCTGGAGTGGCCTAGCGGGACCCGCCTACGAGCAGTACTTC.

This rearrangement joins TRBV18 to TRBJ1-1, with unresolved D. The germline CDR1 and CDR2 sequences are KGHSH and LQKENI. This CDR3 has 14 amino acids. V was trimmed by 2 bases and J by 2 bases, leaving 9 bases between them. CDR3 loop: CASSPYQTNTEAFF. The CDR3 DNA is TGTGCCAGCTCACCATATCAGACCAACACTGAAGCTTTCTTT.

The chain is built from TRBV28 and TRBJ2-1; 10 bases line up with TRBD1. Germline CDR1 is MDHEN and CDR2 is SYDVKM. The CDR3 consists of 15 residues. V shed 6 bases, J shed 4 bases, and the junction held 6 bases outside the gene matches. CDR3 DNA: TGTGCCAGCAGCCCGCCGGGACAGGGGTACAATGAGCAGTTCTTC. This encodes CASSPPGQGYNEQFF.

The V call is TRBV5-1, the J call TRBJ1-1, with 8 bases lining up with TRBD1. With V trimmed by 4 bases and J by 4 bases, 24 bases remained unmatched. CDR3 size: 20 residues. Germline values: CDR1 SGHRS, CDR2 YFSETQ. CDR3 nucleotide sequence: TGCGCCAGCAGCGGCCGGGACAGGCCTCCTGATACCTTCTGGAGCACTGAAGCTTTCTTT. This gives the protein CASSGRDRPPDTFWSTEAFF. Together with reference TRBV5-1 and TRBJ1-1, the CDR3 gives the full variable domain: KAGVTQTPRYLIKTRGQQVTLSCSPISGHRSVSWYQQTPGQGLQFLFEYFSETQRNKGNFPGRFSGRQFSNSRSEMNVSTLELGDSALYLCASSGRDRPPDTFWSTEAFFGQGTRLTVV.

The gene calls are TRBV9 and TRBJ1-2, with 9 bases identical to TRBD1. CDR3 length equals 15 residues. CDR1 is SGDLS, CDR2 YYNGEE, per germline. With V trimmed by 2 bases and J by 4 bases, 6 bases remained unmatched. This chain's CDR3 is CASSVRDRETYGYTF. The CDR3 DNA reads TGTGCCAGCAGCGTCCGGGACAGGGAGACCTATGGCTACACCTTC. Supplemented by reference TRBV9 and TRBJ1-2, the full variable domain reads DSGVTQTPKHLITATGQRVTLRCSPRSGDLSVYWYQQSLDQGLQFLIQYYNGEERAKGNILERFSAQQFPDLHSELNLSSLELGDSALYFCASSVRDRETYGYTFGSGTRLTVV.

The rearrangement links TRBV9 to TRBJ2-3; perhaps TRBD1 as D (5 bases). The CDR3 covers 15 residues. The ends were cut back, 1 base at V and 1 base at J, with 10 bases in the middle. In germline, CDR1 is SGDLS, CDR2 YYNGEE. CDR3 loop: CASSVQGSGTDTQYF. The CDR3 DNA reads TGTGCCAGCAGCGTACAGGGATCGGGCACAGATACGCAGTATTTT. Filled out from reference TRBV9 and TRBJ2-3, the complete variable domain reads DSGVTQTPKHLITATGQRVTLRCSPRSGDLSVYWYQQSLDQGLQFLIQYYNGEERAKGNILERFSAQQFPDLHSELNLSSLELGDSALYFCASSVQGSGTDTQYFGPGTRLTVL.

CDR3 coding DNA: TGTGCCAGCAGCTACCGTGACAGGAGGGGCTACACCTTC. It encodes CASSYRDRRGYTF. The chain links TRBV3-1 (or the pseudogene TRBV3-2) to TRBJ1-2; tentative D call: TRBD1 (6 bases). The germline V and J ends were trimmed by 5 bases and 8 bases, with 15 bases remaining between them. The CDR3 covers 13 residues. CDR1 is LGHDT, CDR2 YNNKEL, per germline (reference sequence).

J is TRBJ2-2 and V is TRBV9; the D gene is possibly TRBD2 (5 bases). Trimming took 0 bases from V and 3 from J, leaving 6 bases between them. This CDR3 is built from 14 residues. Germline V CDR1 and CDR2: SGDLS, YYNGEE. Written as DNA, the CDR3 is TGTGCCAGCAGCGTAGGAGGGTACACCGGGGAGCTGTTTTTT. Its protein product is CASSVGGYTGELFF.

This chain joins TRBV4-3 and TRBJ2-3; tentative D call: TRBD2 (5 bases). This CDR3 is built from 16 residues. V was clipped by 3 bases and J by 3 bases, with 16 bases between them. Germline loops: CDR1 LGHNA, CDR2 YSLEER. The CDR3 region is CASSHDAGQWTDTQYF. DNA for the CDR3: TGCGCCAGCAGCCATGACGCGGGCCAGTGGACAGATACGCAGTATTTT.

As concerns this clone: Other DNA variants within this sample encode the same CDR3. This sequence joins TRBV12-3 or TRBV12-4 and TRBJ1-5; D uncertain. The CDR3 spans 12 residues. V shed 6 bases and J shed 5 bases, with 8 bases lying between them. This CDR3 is CASRLEDQPQHF. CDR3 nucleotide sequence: TGTGCCAGCAGGTTGGAGGATCAGCCCCAGCATTTT.

The CDR3 loop is CSVSPRDREGNTIYF. DNA of the CDR3: TGCAGCGTAAGCCCCCGGGACAGGGAAGGAAACACCATATATTTT. This sequence joins TRBV29-1 and TRBJ1-3, with 9 bases matching TRBD1. This CDR3 is built from 15 residues. From germline, CDR1 is SQVTM and CDR2 ANQGSEA. J gave up 4 bases and V 6 bases, and 10 bases lay outside the gene matches.

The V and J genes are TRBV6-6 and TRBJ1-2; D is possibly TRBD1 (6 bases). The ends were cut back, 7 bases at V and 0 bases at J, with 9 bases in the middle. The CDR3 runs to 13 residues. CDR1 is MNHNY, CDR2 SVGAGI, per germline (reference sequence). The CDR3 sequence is CASTGAANYGYTF. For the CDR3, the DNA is TGTGCCAGCACAGGGGCAGCTAACTATGGCTACACCTTC.

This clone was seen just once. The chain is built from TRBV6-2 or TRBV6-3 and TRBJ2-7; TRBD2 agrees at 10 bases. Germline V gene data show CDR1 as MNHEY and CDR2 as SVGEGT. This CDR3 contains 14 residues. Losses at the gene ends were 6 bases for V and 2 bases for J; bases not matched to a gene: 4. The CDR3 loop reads CASSQRGGTYEQYF. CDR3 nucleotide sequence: TGTGCCAGCAGCCAGCGGGGGGGAACCTACGAGCAGTACTTC.

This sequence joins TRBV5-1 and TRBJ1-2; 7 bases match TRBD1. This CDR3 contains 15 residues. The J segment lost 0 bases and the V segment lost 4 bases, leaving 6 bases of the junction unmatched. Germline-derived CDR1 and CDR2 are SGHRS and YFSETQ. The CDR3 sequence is CASSETGAANYGYTF. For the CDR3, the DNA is TGCGCCAGCAGCGAAACAGGGGCAGCTAACTATGGCTACACCTTC. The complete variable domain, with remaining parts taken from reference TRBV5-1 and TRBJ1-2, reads KAGVTQTPRYLIKTRGQQVTLSCSPISGHRSVSWYQQTPGQGLQFLFEYFSETQRNKGNFPGRFSGRQFSNSRSEMNVSTLELGDSALYLCASSETGAANYGYTFGSGTRLTVV.

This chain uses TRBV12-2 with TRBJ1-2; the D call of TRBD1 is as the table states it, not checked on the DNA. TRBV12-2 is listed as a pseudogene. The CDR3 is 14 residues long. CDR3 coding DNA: TGTGCAAGTCGCTTTTCTCACAGGGGAGATGGCTACACCTTC. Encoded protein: CASRFSHRGDGYTF.

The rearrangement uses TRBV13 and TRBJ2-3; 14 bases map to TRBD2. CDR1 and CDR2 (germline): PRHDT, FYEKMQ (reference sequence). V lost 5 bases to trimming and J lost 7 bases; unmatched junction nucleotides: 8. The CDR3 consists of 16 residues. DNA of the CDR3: TGTGCCAGCAGCCTACGGTGGACTAGCGGGAGGCATACGCAGTATTTT. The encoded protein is CASSLRWTSGRHTQYF.

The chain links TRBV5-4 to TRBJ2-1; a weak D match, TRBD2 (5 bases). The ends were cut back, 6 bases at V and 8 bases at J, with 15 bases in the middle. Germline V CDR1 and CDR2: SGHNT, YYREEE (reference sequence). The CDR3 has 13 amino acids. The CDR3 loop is CASTLYGVHEQFF. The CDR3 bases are TGTGCCAGCACCCTCTACGGGGTCCATGAGCAGTTCTTC. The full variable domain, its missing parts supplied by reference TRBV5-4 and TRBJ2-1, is ETGVTQSPTHLIKTRGQQVTLRCSSQSGHNTVSWYQQALGQGPQFIFQYYREEENGRGNFPPRFSGLQFPNYSSELNVNALELDDSALYLCASTLYGVHEQFFGPGTRLTVL.

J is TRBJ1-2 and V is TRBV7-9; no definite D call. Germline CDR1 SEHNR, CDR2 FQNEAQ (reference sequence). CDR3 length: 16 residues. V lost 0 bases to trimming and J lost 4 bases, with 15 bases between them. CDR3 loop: CASSLAPAVDFYGYTF. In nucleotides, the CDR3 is TGTGCCAGCAGCTTAGCCCCGGCAGTAGATTTCTATGGCTACACCTTC.

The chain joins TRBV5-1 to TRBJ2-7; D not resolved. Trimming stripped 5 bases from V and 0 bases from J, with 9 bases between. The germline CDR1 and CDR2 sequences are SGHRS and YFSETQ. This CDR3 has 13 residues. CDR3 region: CASSSDNSYEQYF. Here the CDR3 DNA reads TGCGCCAGCAGTTCAGACAACTCCTACGAGCAGTACTTC.

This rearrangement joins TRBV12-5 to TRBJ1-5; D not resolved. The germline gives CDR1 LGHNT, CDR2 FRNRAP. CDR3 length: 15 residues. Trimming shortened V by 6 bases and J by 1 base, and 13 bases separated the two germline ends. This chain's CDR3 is CASGSTLESNQPQHF. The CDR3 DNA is TGTGCTAGTGGATCGACACTTGAGAGCAATCAGCCCCAGCATTTT.

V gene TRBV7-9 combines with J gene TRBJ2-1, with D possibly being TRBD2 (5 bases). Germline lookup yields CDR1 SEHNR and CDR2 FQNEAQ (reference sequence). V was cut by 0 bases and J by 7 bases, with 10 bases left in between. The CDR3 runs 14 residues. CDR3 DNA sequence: TGTGCCAGCAGCTTAGCACTAGGAGGTAATGAGCAGTTCTTC. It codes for CASSLALGGNEQFF.

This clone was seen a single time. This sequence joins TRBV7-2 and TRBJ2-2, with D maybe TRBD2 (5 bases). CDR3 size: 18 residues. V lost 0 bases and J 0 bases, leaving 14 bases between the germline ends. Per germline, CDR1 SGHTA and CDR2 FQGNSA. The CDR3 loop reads CASSLALRLPANTGELFF. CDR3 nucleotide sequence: TGTGCCAGCAGCTTAGCCCTCCGACTACCCGCGAACACCGGGGAGCTGTTTTTT. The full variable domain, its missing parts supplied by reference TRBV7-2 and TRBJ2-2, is GAGVSQSPSNKVTEKGKDVELRCDPISGHTALYWYRQSLGQGLEFLIYFQGNSAPDKSGLPSDRFSAERTGGSVSTLTIQRTQQEDSAVYLCASSLALRLPANTGELFFGEGSRLTVL.

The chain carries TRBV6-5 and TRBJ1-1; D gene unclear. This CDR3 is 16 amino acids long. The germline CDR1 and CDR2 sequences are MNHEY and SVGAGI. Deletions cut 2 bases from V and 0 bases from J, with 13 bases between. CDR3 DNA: TGTGCCAGCAGTTACGGAGAGCACAGCCTGAACACTGAAGCTTTCTTT. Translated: CASSYGEHSLNTEAFF.